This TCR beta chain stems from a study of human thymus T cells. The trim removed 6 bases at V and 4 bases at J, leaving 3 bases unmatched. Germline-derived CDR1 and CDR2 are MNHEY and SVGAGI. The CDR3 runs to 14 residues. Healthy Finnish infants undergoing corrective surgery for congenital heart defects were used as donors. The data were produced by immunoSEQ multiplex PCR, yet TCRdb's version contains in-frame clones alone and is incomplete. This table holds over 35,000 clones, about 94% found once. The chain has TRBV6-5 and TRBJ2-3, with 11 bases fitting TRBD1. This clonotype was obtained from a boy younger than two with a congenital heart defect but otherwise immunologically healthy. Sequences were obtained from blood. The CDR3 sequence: CASSRTGGADTQYF. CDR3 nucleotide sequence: TGTGCCAGCAGCCGGACAGGGGGCGCAGATACGCAGTATTTT.